The clone carrying this T cell receptor beta chain occurred a few times. Its target is unknown. This beta chain is a stray sequence in a library constructed for alpha chains; its clone size is not meaningful. TCR cDNA molecules each carried a unique molecular identifier. TCRdb reprocessed the 5' RACE reads via MiXCR and lists one record per CDR3 protein. The table records 5,000 to 5,500 distinct CDR3 sequences, around a third of them present only once. The sample originates from a study of spatial heterogeneity in lung cancer. Looking at the study overall: Sequence detection consistently recorded a greater number of beta-chain than alpha-chain sequences. Findings and caveats of the study: TCRs found ubiquitously expanded in tumor appeared in blood more at resection than at follow-up.

Time point indicated: sample taken at primary tumor resection. Tumor, nontumor lung or frozen PBMC supplied whole RNA that was sequenced unsorted. The donors comprised about 70 untreated early-stage non-small cell lung cancer patients. This clonotype originated in a female donor with early-stage non-small cell lung cancer. Specimen: PBMCs, collected at surgery.

In DNA form, the CDR3 reads TGCAGTGCTAGAGACGGTCCAGCCCTCCTGAACTCCTACAATGAGCAGTTCTTC. Protein sequence: CSARDGPALLNSYNEQFF. The chain joins TRBV20-1 to TRBJ2-1; D call uncertain. Germline values: CDR1 DFQATT, CDR2 SNEGSKA (reference sequence). The CDR3 length is 18 residues. V was clipped by 0 bases and J by 0 bases, with 18 bases between them.